Each of the 28 T cell receptor beta chains below was sequenced from the same sample in a study of cytomegalovirus exposure and HLA in healthy donors. PCR primers comprised 60 Vbeta and 13 Jbeta primers. This table comes from immunoSEQ multiplex PCR, and its TCRdb copy is limited to in-frame clones, with some not included. The sample contains fewer than 200,000 clones, just under 80% of which appear only once. Source material: PBMCs. The receptors originated from a woman in her 50s in good health and CMV-seronegative.

CDR3 in amino acids: CASSVAEGSTDTQYF. CDR3 DNA sequence: TGTGCCAGCAGCGTAGCGGAGGGGAGCACAGATACGCAGTATTTT. The chain is built from TRBV9 and TRBJ2-3; the D gene is possibly TRBD2 (6 bases). V dropped 0 bases and J dropped 0 bases, with 8 bases sitting between them. Germline lookup yields CDR1 SGDLS and CDR2 YYNGEE. The length of the CDR3 is 15 residues.

The rearrangement links TRBV28 to TRBJ2-1; 8 bases are shared with TRBD2. CDR1 and CDR2 from the germline V gene are MDHEN and SYDVKM. V gave up 4 bases and J gave up 7 bases; unmatched junction bases: 18. This CDR3 has 18 amino acids. The CDR3, as DNA: TGTGCCAGCAGTTCGGTCCGAACGCTAGCGGGCCCATGGAATGAGCAGTTCTTC. This sequence encodes CASSSVRTLAGPWNEQFF.

This clone was seen a handful of times. The chain joins TRBV19 to TRBJ2-1; 9 positions agree with TRBD2. V shed 5 bases and J 7 bases; nucleotides not matched to a gene: 12. Germline CDR1 and CDR2: LNHDA and SQIVND (reference sequence). CDR3 length: 16 amino acids. The CDR3 DNA sequence: TGTGCCAGTAGTCCCTTTCAGAGGACTAGCGTGAATGAGCAGTTCTTC. Translation: CASSPFQRTSVNEQFF.

This clone occurred once. The rearrangement links TRBV28 to TRBJ2-7; 12 nucleotides match TRBD2. Per the germline V gene, CDR1 is MDHEN and CDR2 is SYDVKM. The CDR3 is 16 residues long. The J segment lost 1 base and the V segment lost 4 bases, leaving 5 bases of the junction unmatched. In DNA form, the CDR3 reads TGTGCCAGCAGTTCTTGGGGGACTAGCGGGTCCTACGAGCAGTACTTC. Encoded protein: CASSSWGTSGSYEQYF.

This clone turned up a few times. The chain recombines TRBV19 with TRBJ2-3; 9 bases agree with TRBD1. Looked up from germline, CDR1 is LNHDA and CDR2 is SQIVND (reference sequence). Losses at the gene ends were 10 bases for V and 6 bases for J; bases not matched to a gene: 11. There are 14 residues in the CDR3. The CDR3 DNA follows: TGTGCCACCCGGGACAGGGCAAAGAGTGATACGCAGTATTTT. Translated: CATRDRAKSDTQYF.

V gene TRBV7-9 combines with J gene TRBJ2-7, with a weak D call TRBD1 (6 bases). This CDR3 has 13 residues. V was pared by 4 bases and J by 3 bases, with 10 bases between. Germline lookup yields CDR1 SEHNR and CDR2 FQNEAQ (reference sequence). The CDR3 reads CASSYRDNYEQYF. The CDR3 nucleotides are TGTGCCAGCAGCTACCGGGACAACTACGAGCAGTACTTC.

V is TRBV28 and J is TRBJ2-7; D may be TRBD1 (6 bases). The CDR3 is made up of 18 amino acids. V lost 7 bases and J 0 bases, leaving 25 bases between the germline ends. Germline V lookup: CDR1 MDHEN, CDR2 SYDVKM. The CDR3 here is CASKGLLADRPLSYEQYF. In DNA, the CDR3 is TGTGCCAGCAAGGGGTTGCTCGCTGACAGGCCCCTCTCCTACGAGCAGTACTTC.

V usage is TRBV2 and J usage is TRBJ1-5; TRBD1 matches 8 bases. This CDR3 comprises 13 residues. Per the germline V gene, CDR1 is SNHLY and CDR2 is FYNNEI. The junction had 1 base not matched to a gene; V was cut back by 5 bases and J by 4 bases. CDR3 sequence reads: CASSRTGNQPQHF. The CDR3 DNA reads as TGTGCCAGCAGTAGGACAGGGAATCAGCCCCAGCATTTT.

V usage is TRBV28 and J usage is TRBJ2-5, with 16 bases aligning to TRBD2. This CDR3 comprises 17 residues. V lost 6 bases and J lost 5; bases outside the gene matches: 9. Germline CDR1 reads MDHEN; CDR2 reads SYDVKM. For the CDR3, the DNA is TGTGCCAGCAGACTTGGGACTAGCGGGGGGGCGAGGGAGACCCAGTACTTC. Translating gives CASRLGTSGGARETQYF.

The chain is built from TRBV11-1 and TRBJ2-2, with 7 bases fitting TRBD2. In germline, CDR1 is SGHAT, CDR2 FQDESV (reference sequence). V was pared by 2 bases and J by 5 bases, with 5 bases of the junction left unmatched. This CDR3 has 15 residues. In nucleotides, the CDR3 is TGTGCCAGCAGCTTAAACCCAGCGGGGACCGGGGAGCTGTTTTTT. The encoded protein is CASSLNPAGTGELFF. Using reference TRBV11-1 and TRBJ2-2 for the parts outside the CDR3, the full variable domain is EAEVAQSPRYKITEKSQAVAFWCDPISGHATLYWYRQILGQGPELLVQFQDESVVDDSQLPKDRFSAERLKGVDSTLKIQPAELGDSAMYLCASSLNPAGTGELFFGEGSRLTVL.

The table lists this clone with a few counts. This chain connects TRBV4-2 to TRBJ2-1; possible D gene TRBD2, 6 bases. The germline gives CDR1 LGHNA, CDR2 YNFKEQ. This CDR3 contains 18 residues. The ends were cut back, 0 bases at V and 0 bases at J, with 15 bases in the middle. CDR3 in DNA: TGTGCCAGCAGCCAAGATAGTTTGGCACTAGCCTCCTACAATGAGCAGTTCTTC. This translates into CASSQDSLALASYNEQFF.

The V call is TRBV28, the J call TRBJ1-5, with 7 nucleotides matching TRBD1. The CDR3 runs to 16 residues. V lost 8 bases to trimming and J lost 2 bases; unmatched junction nucleotides: 12. The V gene's germline CDR1 is MDHEN and CDR2 SYDVKM. CDR3 coding DNA: TGTGCCAGCCCACCCTCGGGACAGTGGGGCAATCAGCCCCAGCATTTT. Translation gives CASPPSGQWGNQPQHF. Complete variable domain (other parts from reference TRBV28 and TRBJ1-5): DVKVTQSSRYLVKRTGEKVFLECVQDMDHENMFWYRQDPGLGLRLIYFSYDVKMKEKGDIPEGYSVSREKKERFSLILESASTNQTSMYLCASPPSGQWGNQPQHFGDGTRLSIL.

The chain uses TRBV5-1 and TRBJ2-2; D gene uncertain. Germline lookup yields CDR1 SGHRS and CDR2 YFSETQ. This CDR3 has 14 amino acids. Trimming removed 0 bases from V and 1 base from J, with 4 bases in between. DNA for the CDR3: TGCGCCAGCAGCTTGGGTCTGAACACCGGGGAGCTGTTTTTT. This sequence encodes CASSLGLNTGELFF. Drawing the rest from reference TRBV5-1 and TRBJ2-2, the complete variable domain is KAGVTQTPRYLIKTRGQQVTLSCSPISGHRSVSWYQQTPGQGLQFLFEYFSETQRNKGNFPGRFSGRQFSNSRSEMNVSTLELGDSALYLCASSLGLNTGELFFGEGSRLTVL.

This chain joins TRBV9 and TRBJ2-5, with D possibly TRBD2 on 6 matching bases. The CDR3 loop spans 12 amino acids. Trimming shortened V by 6 bases and J by 7 bases, and 13 bases separated the two germline ends. Germline V CDR1 and CDR2: SGDLS, YYNGEE. CDR3 coding DNA: TGTGCCAGCAAGGTGGGAGGTCGGACCCAGTACTTC. Its translation is CASKVGGRTQYF. Filled out from reference TRBV9 and TRBJ2-5, the complete variable domain reads DSGVTQTPKHLITATGQRVTLRCSPRSGDLSVYWYQQSLDQGLQFLIQYYNGEERAKGNILERFSAQQFPDLHSELNLSSLELGDSALYFCASKVGGRTQYFGPGTRLLVL.

The chain joins TRBV28 to TRBJ1-2, with D tentatively TRBD1 (5 bases). The CDR3 contains 13 residues. Germline V lookup: CDR1 MDHEN, CDR2 SYDVKM. V lost 2 bases to trimming and J lost 8 bases, with 12 bases between them. CDR3 amino acids: CASSLIQGRGYTF. The CDR3 DNA reads TGTGCCAGCAGTTTAATCCAGGGAAGAGGCTACACCTTC.

The V call is TRBV21-1, the J call TRBJ2-5; the table assigns TRBD2, which was not confirmed against the DNA. TRBV21-1 is given as a pseudogene. This CDR3 has 18 residues. The DNA for the CDR3 is TGTGCCAGCAGCAAAGGACGCGCGAGCGGGGAGATACAAGAGACCCAGTACTTC. This codes for CASSKGRASGEIQETQYF.

This sequence joins TRBV5-4 and TRBJ1-1; 8 positions agree with TRBD1. V dropped 4 bases and J dropped 1; count of bases not matched to a gene: 3. Germline CDR1 reads SGHNT; CDR2 reads YYREEE (reference sequence). This CDR3 region has 14 residues. The CDR3 loop is CASSPGQANTEAFF. The CDR3 DNA is TGTGCCAGCAGCCCGGGACAGGCGAACACTGAAGCTTTCTTT.

Written as DNA, the CDR3 is TGTGCCAGCAGCTTAGGCAGGAGGAGCTACACCTTC. Translating gives CASSLGRRSYTF. The chain recombines TRBV7-2 with TRBJ1-2; D is uncertain. CDR3 size: 12 residues. Trimming stripped 1 base from V and 9 bases from J, with 9 bases between. In germline, CDR1 is SGHTA, CDR2 FQGNSA.

The chain has TRBV6-5 and TRBJ2-7; 9 bases align to TRBD1. V was pared by 5 bases and J by 6 bases, with 11 bases of the junction left unmatched. Germline values: CDR1 MNHEY, CDR2 SVGAGI. CDR3 length: 15 amino acids. The CDR3, as DNA: TGTGCCAGCAGTAACACCGGGACAGGGTTGATCGAGCAGTACTTC. It yields the protein CASSNTGTGLIEQYF.

The V call is TRBV7-8, the J call TRBJ1-5, with 7 nucleotides matching TRBD1. V lost 3 bases and J lost 3; bases outside the gene matches: 8. Germline values: CDR1 SGHVS, CDR2 FQNEAQ. The CDR3 sequence is 16 residues long. This CDR3 reads CASSFGTAIFNQPQHF. CDR3 DNA sequence: TGTGCCAGCAGCTTTGGGACAGCGATTTTCAATCAGCCCCAGCATTTT.

Note on this clone: The sample contains more than one DNA sequence encoding this CDR3. The chain recombines TRBV27 with TRBJ2-1; 7 nucleotides align to TRBD1. V lost 3 bases and J lost 15; bases outside the gene matches: 14. Germline V CDR1 and CDR2: MNHEY, SMNVEV (reference sequence). The CDR3 totals 14 residues. This CDR3 reads CASSLTGTLRLGFF. Written as DNA, the CDR3 is TGTGCCAGCAGTTTGACAGGGACCCTCAGGTTGGGGTTCTTC.

The gene calls are TRBV7-6 and TRBJ2-2; 15 bases line up with TRBD2. The V gene's germline CDR1 is SGHVS and CDR2 FNYEAQ. CDR3 size: 17 residues. J lost 6 bases, V lost 3 bases, and 5 bases had no gene match. The CDR3 DNA is TGTGCCAGCAGCTTGTGGACTAGCGGGGGGGCCTCCGGGGAGCTGTTTTTT. The encoded protein is CASSLWTSGGASGELFF.

The gene calls are TRBV7-8 and TRBJ2-7; D is possibly TRBD2 (5 bases). The CDR3 contains 16 residues. With 0 bases removed from V and 0 bases from J, the gap between germline ends came to 12 bases. Germline loops: CDR1 SGHVS, CDR2 FQNEAQ. In nucleotides, the CDR3 is TGTGCCAGCAGCTTAGCGAGGGCTAGTGCCTCCTACGAGCAGTACTTC. Its protein is CASSLARASASYEQYF. Supplemented by reference TRBV7-8 and TRBJ2-7, the full variable domain reads GAGVSQSPRYKVAKRGQDVALRCDPISGHVSLFWYQQALGQGPEFLTYFQNEAQLDKSGLPSDRFFAERPEGSVSTLKIQRTQQEDSAVYLCASSLARASASYEQYFGPGTRLTVT.

The chain carries TRBV5-6 and TRBJ2-1, with TRBD2 identical over 8 bases. The V and J ends lost 1 base and 0 bases, in that order; junction bases with no gene match: 9. CDR1 is SGHDT and CDR2 is YYEEEE in the germline V gene. The CDR3 consists of 18 residues. This CDR3 is CASSLPAGVPLSYNEQFF. The DNA of the CDR3 is TGTGCCAGCAGCTTGCCAGCGGGAGTCCCCCTCTCCTACAATGAGCAGTTCTTC.

This chain connects TRBV7-9 to TRBJ2-1, with D perhaps TRBD1 (5 bases). Germline CDR1 and CDR2: SEHNR and FQNEAQ (reference sequence). The V end lost 4 bases, the J end lost 9 bases, and 10 bases lay between the germline ends. The length of the CDR3 is 12 residues. The CDR3, as DNA: TGTGCCAGCAGCTATACCGACAGTGAGCAGTTCTTC. As protein: CASSYTDSEQFF.

This chain connects TRBV5-6 to TRBJ1-4; D unresolved. The germline V and J ends were trimmed by 4 bases and 4 bases, with 14 bases remaining between them. CDR3 length: 15 amino acids. Germline CDR1 reads SGHDT; CDR2 reads YYEEEE. The CDR3 sequence: CASSPAGSLNEKLFF. The CDR3 region has the DNA TGTGCCAGCAGCCCAGCAGGATCCCTTAATGAAAAACTGTTTTTT.

The chain uses TRBV5-6 and TRBJ1-2; TRBD1 is a possible D gene (6 bases). The CDR3 loop spans 15 amino acids. Trimming cost V 0 bases and J 13 bases, with 22 bases left between them. Germline V gene sequence: CDR1 SGHDT, CDR2 YYEEEE. CDR3 DNA: TGTGCCAGCAGCTTGGTAGTCTCCACGACAGGCGGGTCCACCTTC. As protein: CASSLVVSTTGGSTF.

The chain combines TRBV29-1 with TRBJ1-1, with D hard to call. V dropped 4 bases and J dropped 1 base, with 10 bases sitting between them. Germline assignment: CDR1 SQVTM and CDR2 ANQGSEA. CDR3 length: 13 residues. The CDR3 nucleotides read TGCAGCGTTGCGAAGTCGGGGAACACTGAAGCTTTCTTT. Protein: CSVAKSGNTEAFF.